The clone carrying this T cell receptor beta chain was counted at least ten times. Its antigen is unknown. This specimen comes from a study of T cell repertoires in cytomegalovirus infection. Overall study context: In public TCR beta signatures, there were indications of both CMV infection and matching HLA type.

TCRdb reanalysed the reads using MiXCR and keeps one entry per CDR3 protein. Of hundreds of thousands of distinct CDR3 sequences in the sample, 25% to 35% were seen once. Looked up from germline, CDR1 is SGHVS and CDR2 is FNYEAQ. The ends lost 5 bases at V and 7 bases at J; junction bases unmatched: 7. The CDR3 is 14 residues long. The specimen comprised cultured PBMCs, sampled from culture after CMV antigen stimulation. This TCR was recovered from a human donor in good health (CMV status not recorded). Some clones in this sample may be carry-over from other donors' samples. V gene TRBV7-6 combines with J gene TRBJ2-1; 8 nucleotides align to TRBD1. The DNA for the CDR3 is TGTGCCAGCAGCCGGACAGGGCCTGGGAATGAGCAGTTCTTC. It encodes CASSRTGPGNEQFF.